These T cell receptor beta chains were read from a single sample in a study of blood T cell repertoires in COVID-19. Generated by immunoSEQ multiplex PCR, the TCRdb table keeps only in-frame clones and is missing some. The repertoire holds 300,000 to 400,000 clones, with more than 70% as singletons. The source material was peripheral blood. Receptors were obtained from a woman between 25 and 40 years old with COVID-19, enrolled during active disease. CDR3s include the opening cysteine and the closing phenylalanine or tryptophan. The order of the fields is clone size, J gene, V gene, D gene, CDR3 protein, CDR3 DNA. The D gene is left open where the match is weak. The size of a clone is reported for some rows only, either as once, few or many, or as a class for expanded clones.

>.|TRBJ1-4|TRBV7-9|.
CASSLSTHEKLFF
TGTGCCAGCAGCTTGTCCACACATGAAAAACTGTTTTTT
>.|TRBJ1-3|TRBV7-9|.
CASSQTEGNTIYF
TGTGCCAGCAGCCAGACAGAAGGAAACACCATATATTTT
>.|TRBJ2-1|TRBV7-2|TRBD2
CASSERSGGAFDNEQFF
TGTGCCAGCAGCGAGCGTAGCGGGGGGGCCTTTGACAATGAGCAGTTCTTC
>.|TRBJ2-5|TRBV19|TRBD1
CASSIGQGRVTQYF
TGTGCCAGTAGTATCGGACAGGGTAGGGTGACCCAGTACTTC
>.|TRBJ1-2|TRBV7-2|.
CASSPQTGWDYGYTF
TGTGCCAGCAGCCCCCAGACAGGTTGGGACTATGGCTACACCTTC
>many|TRBJ1-6|TRBV4-3|.
CASSPTPAGSNSPLHF
TGCGCCAGCAGCCCAACCCCCGCAGGGTCTAATTCACCCCTCCACTTT
>.|TRBJ1-2|TRBV5-5|.
CASSSSLGDYGYTF
TGTGCCAGCAGCTCCTCCCTAGGGGACTATGGCTACACCTTC
>once|TRBJ1-2|TRBV18|.
CASSPGDAGSNYGYTF
TGTGCCAGCTCACCAGGTGACGCAGGATCTAACTATGGCTACACCTTC
>.|TRBJ1-1|TRBV7-9|TRBD1
CASSDTGGITEAFF
TGTGCCAGCAGCGATACAGGGGGCATTACTGAAGCTTTCTTT
>.|TRBJ1-1|TRBV9|.
CASSEGGVNTEAFF
TGTGCCAGCAGCGAAGGAGGAGTGAACACTGAAGCTTTCTTT
>.|TRBJ1-4|TRBV3-1/TRBV3-2|.
CASSQRTVDEKLFF
TGTGCCAGCAGCCAGCGGACAGTAGATGAAAAACTGTTTTTT
>.|TRBJ1-5|TRBV19|.
CASTRRQGTNQPQHF
TGTGCCAGTACGCGAAGGCAGGGAACAAATCAGCCCCAGCATTTT
>.|TRBJ2-1|TRBV5-1|TRBD1
CASSVTGAYNEQFF
TGCGCCAGCAGCGTAACAGGGGCCTACAATGAGCAGTTCTTC
>once|TRBJ2-3|TRBV5-1|.
CASSLDNVGGRYTQYF
TGCGCCAGCAGCTTGGACAATGTTGGGGGCAGGTATACGCAGTATTTT
>.|TRBJ1-2|TRBV7-2|TRBD1
CASSTDRAKGVGYTF
TGTGCCAGCAGCACCGACAGGGCCAAAGGCGTTGGCTACACCTTC
>.|TRBJ1-3|TRBV30|.
CAWSVRNTIYF
TGTGCCTGGAGCGTTAGAAACACCATATATTTT
>.|TRBJ1-2|TRBV14|.
CASSQSRNYGYTF
TGTGCCAGCAGCCAATCCCGTAACTATGGCTACACCTTC
>.|TRBJ2-3|TRBV3-1/TRBV3-2|TRBD2
CASSQTERGSTDTQYF
TGTGCCAGCAGCCAAACAGAGCGGGGTAGCACAGATACGCAGTATTTT
>.|TRBJ2-1|TRBV27|TRBD2
CASSGTSGDLEQFF
TGTGCCAGCAGCGGGACTAGCGGGGACCTAGAGCAGTTCTTC
>.|TRBJ1-4|TRBV21-1|.
CASSKNSLNEKLFF
TGTGCCAGCAGCAAGAATAGCCTTAATGAAAAACTGTTTTTT
>.|TRBJ2-2|TRBV2|.
CASRETGLVGELFF
TGTGCCAGCAGGGAAACAGGGTTAGTCGGGGAGCTGTTTTTT
>.|TRBJ2-1|TRBV5-1|.
CASSLAGDPYNEQFF
TGCGCCAGCAGCTTGGCGGGGGACCCCTACAATGAGCAGTTCTTC
>once|TRBJ1-1|TRBV29-1|.
CSVVSGKAFF
TGCAGCGTTGTTTCGGGTAAGGCTTTCTTT
>.|TRBJ1-1|TRBV12-3/TRBV12-4|.
CASSPSSALEAFF
TGTGCCAGCAGTCCCTCCAGTGCCCTTGAAGCTTTCTTT
>once|TRBJ2-7|TRBV9|.
CASSVGIAPYEQYF
TGTGCCAGCAGCGTAGGAATAGCCCCTTACGAGCAGTACTTC
>.|TRBJ2-1|TRBV6-6|.
CASSSLRGYNEQFF
TGTGCCAGCAGTTCTCTCCGCGGGTACAATGAGCAGTTCTTC
>medium-sized|TRBJ2-1|TRBV6-2/TRBV6-3|.
CASSYDMTSSNEQFF
TGTGCCAGCAGTTACGACATGACTAGTTCCAATGAGCAGTTCTTC
>.|TRBJ1-2|TRBV27|.
CASRFAVQEGYTF
TGTGCCAGCAGATTTGCCGTCCAGGAAGGCTACACCTTC
>.|TRBJ2-3|TRBV28|TRBD2
CASITSGGTTDTQYF
TGTGCCAGCATCACTAGCGGGGGGACCACAGATACGCAGTATTTT
>once|TRBJ2-5|TRBV5-8|TRBD1
CASSLEGQVPKETQYF
TGTGCCAGCAGCTTGGAGGGACAGGTCCCCAAAGAGACCCAGTACTTC
>few|TRBJ1-4|TRBV5-4|.
CASSYSTATNEKLFF
TGTGCCAGCAGCTACTCCACCGCAACTAATGAAAAACTGTTTTTT
>.|TRBJ2-2|TRBV9|TRBD2
CASSARDTSGGARPGELFF
TGTGCCAGCAGCGCGAGAGACACTAGCGGGGGGGCCCGGCCCGGGGAGCTGTTTTTT
>.|TRBJ1-2|TRBV29-1|.
CSVEKVAPRGGYTF
TGCAGCGTTGAGAAGGTCGCACCAAGGGGTGGCTACACCTTC